This T cell receptor beta chain stems from a study of cytomegalovirus exposure and HLA in healthy donors (dated by TCRdb to about 2017). Some background on the complete study: An earlier analysis of several hundred of the donors reported 276 Gb of sequence data and approximately 110 million unique TCR beta sequences from about 200 million T cells. An early release that covered some 640 HLA-typed donors contained approximately 300 gigabases of sequencing data and tens of millions of unique TCR sequences. The genetic ancestry cluster associated with self-reported Caucasian donors included approximately 85% of the roughly 360 genotyped donors. The study aimed to test whether cataloging public T cell receptors could reveal signatures of past pathogen exposure. The T cell repertoires of around 730 subjects were profiled by immunosequencing and related to cytomegalovirus serostatus. Along with the approximately 650-subject first cohort, a separate validation cohort of over 90 different subjects was used. To predict cytomegalovirus infection status, the study brought together high-throughput TCR immunosequencing, statistical association of individual TCRs with disease status, and machine learning. In a later analysis, previously published TCR beta repertoires from about 640 donors were re-analyzed and high-resolution HLA genotyping was added so that TCR occurrence patterns could be studied. In the later analysis, no new phenotypic data were used to find candidate immune exposures; instead, reliance was placed on TCR beta sequences and their occurrence across donors. To decide whether each TCR beta V gene segment behaved as functional or pseudogenic, an earlier analysis of 587 of the donors relied on high-throughput TCR beta sequencing. Alongside the repertoire data, information on donor age, sex, ethnicity and CMV serostatus was compiled. In a later genetic analysis, genome-wide SNP genotypes for about three fifths of the roughly 670 donors were used, and that subset was treated as a discovery cohort. Every discovery cohort repertoire had been produced on one sequencing platform. Both class I and class II loci were covered by HLA typing, at four-digit resolution. Typing coverage differed by locus: A, B, C, DRB1 and DQB1 were typed in roughly 620-640 donors, DQA1 in roughly 510, DPA1 in around 600, and DPB1 in just under 480. Roughly 5 DR-DQ haplotypes were handled as single units for association and clustering, since linkage in the cohort was strong. Across approximately 400 genotyped donors of the cohort, an average of roughly 250,000 unique TCR beta nucleotide sequences per donor were sequenced, and roughly 18% of those sequences were non-productive. Broad study findings and their caveats: For the cohort, immune exposure information was limited to CMV serostatus. According to a later analysis, most CMV-associated TCR beta chains appeared to be HLA-restricted, and the HLA associations seemed to be driven largely by CMV exposure. In a later genetic analysis, a missense DCLRE1C variant was associated with V-gene and J-gene trimming of TCR beta chains, and the association was replicated in an independent cohort. The study gave a list of 150 to 200 TCR beta chains associated with cytomegalovirus. In vitro tests confirmed that a few of the cytomegalovirus-associated TCR beta chains recognize cytomegalovirus antigens. A cluster of highly shared sequence variants was judged likely to represent a technical artifact of the sequencing pipeline. The presence/absence analyses assumed that sequencing depth was roughly uniform across donors, and that assumption may not be true. The 87-base-pair reads could not distinguish some IMGT-functional V segments, including TRBV6-2 and TRBV6-3, so those segments were excluded. At a false discovery rate of 0.05, a later analysis linked 16,951 TCR beta sequences to specific HLA alleles. The cohort was sequenced for TCR beta chains only, and without alpha or paired-chain data the features that could be detected were limited. A further reported finding was that TCR beta sequences accurately predicted the HLA-A and HLA-B alleles for most subjects in the first cohort. In a later analysis, HLA-associated TCR beta chains were found to be more clonally expanded and to have lower generation probabilities than equally common non-associated chains. In an earlier analysis of around 600 of the donors, most TCR beta V segments appeared in productive rearrangements about 87% or about 30% of the time, broadly matching IMGT annotations. Because counts were too low, 15 to 20 rarely observed V segments, including chromosome 9 orphons, were excluded from the earlier analysis of 587 of the donors. A later analysis found that TCR association rates varied across HLA loci, with DRB1 alleles showing the most associated TCRs and HLA-C alleles the fewest. When HLA alleles, especially DR and DQ, strongly co-occurred, TCR associations were difficult to assign to individual alleles. It was suggested by the authors that the approach could potentially be generalized to other disease states and immunological phenotypes. According to a later genetic analysis, donors in an Asian-associated ancestry cluster had fewer N-insertions in productive TCRs than the roughly 670-donor mean. Cytomegalovirus status was reported to be diagnosed by the classifier with high specificity and sensitivity in both the original and validation cohorts. A later analysis reported that several top co-occurrence clusters appeared linked to parvovirus B19, influenza, CMV and Epstein-Barr virus. Correlated functional status among segregating V segments might reflect linkage disequilibrium, but an unknown experimental factor could not be ruled out. Because some donors lacked HLA typing at each locus, the association tests relied only on the typed subset. Most TCR sequences were seen in very few donors, while some public TCRs were found in many individuals.

This clone was counted between two and nine times. Its antigen is not yet known. Base qualities are missing; no much larger clone stands one base away. The cohort consisted of approximately 670 healthy bone marrow donors. At the time of sampling, every cohort member was nominally healthy, though immune exposures that went unrecorded were likely present. The donor tested CMV seropositive and was one of the 289 seropositive cohort members. A peripheral blood sample was provided by each donor, and peripheral blood mononuclear cells were used for TCR beta sequencing. The Qiagen DNeasy Blood Extraction Kit was used to extract genomic DNA from the blood cell samples. Receptor amplification or capture employed the immunoSEQ multiplex PCR assay. For the multiplex PCR, a mixture combining 60 forward primers for TCR Vbeta segments and 13 reverse primers for TCR Jbeta segments was used. The CDR3 region of rearranged TCR beta genes was amplified from genomic DNA by a multiplex PCR assay. Amplified TCR beta libraries were sequenced as 87-base-pair reads on the Illumina HiSeq System. For the original study's pipeline: Across the 666 repertoires, a later analysis counted approximately 75 million unique TCR beta chains, roughly 11 million of which were shared by at least two donors. Raw reads were error-corrected and collapsed into unique sequences by a nearest-neighbor algorithm in which closely related sequences were merged to remove PCR and sequencing errors. To assign V, D and J gene segments, CDR3 sequences were aligned to IMGT reference sequences. For a sequence to be retained, a match of at least six nucleotides was required to both a V gene segment and a J gene segment. Rearrangements were called productive when the CDR3 lacked stop codons and stayed in frame with V and J; all others were non-productive. CDR3 was defined by IMGT convention, running from the second conserved V-encoded cysteine to the conserved J-encoded phenylalanine. Sequences without an unambiguous match to a single V gene segment were excluded from the earlier analysis of 587 of the donors. An earlier analysis of fewer than 750 of the donors classified V segments as functional when productive rearrangements were above 56.7% and as segregating when the standard deviation between donors was above 5%. A statistical classification framework was built for diagnosing cytomegalovirus status from the catalog of TCR beta chain sequences. In a later analysis, V and J genes were assigned by comparing TCR nucleotide sequences against IMGT/GENE-DB human TR gene sequences. Using the TCRdist pipeline, a later analysis assigned CDR3 sequences along with most-parsimonious VDJ recombination scenarios. In a later analysis, each TCR beta chain was defined by its CDR3 amino acid sequence together with its V-gene family, and reads without a unique V-gene family were excluded. To address suspected cross-contamination and a sequencing artifact, a later analysis removed roughly 580 highly shared, low-generation-probability nucleotide sequences. In a later analysis, a clonal expansion index was calculated for each public chain from normalized within-repertoire ranks of inferred template counts. Generation probabilities in a later analysis came from a VDJ recombination model fitted to out-of-frame rearrangements, and those results were checked against IGoR. Hypergeometric tests were used in a later analysis to score TCR-TCR, TCR-HLA and TCR-CMV co-occurrence, with a repertoire-size bias correction applied to the TCR pairs. False discovery rates were estimated in a later analysis by permuting HLA or CMV assignments 20 times. In a later analysis, co-occurring TCRs were grouped using DBSCAN, and TCRdist sequence similarity was added for clustering within HLA-allele-positive subsets. For co-occurrence clustering, repertoires with fewer than 30,000 or more than 120,000 public chains were excluded, along with roughly five repertoires with anomalous nucleotide sharing. Imported from immuneACCESS, the table was reduced by TCRdb to in-frame sequences with V and J called. These copies leave out some clones; in studies compared against another copy, an unresolved V gene accounts for under half, and the cause of the remainder is not known. V, J and clone size are taken as reported in that table, and D and trimming were inferred from the DNA itself. The sample table contains around 140,000 clones; only one count was recorded for 76% of them. The ten most abundant clones make up around 1.8% of the sample.

The CDR3 starts with the cysteine, ends with the phenylalanine, and has 15 residues. The only DNA kept is the CDR3, 45 bases in frame from the first base. For this chain, trimming is 2 bases at the V end and 3 bases at the J end, and the number of junction bases without a gene match is 6. The germline V gene provides CDR1 SGHRS and CDR2 YFSETQ. Sequenced sample: PBMCs. The V gene is TRBV5-1 and the J gene is TRBJ2-7, with 9 central nucleotides matching TRBD2. The source is a female donor in good health and CMV-seropositive. Here the CDR3 is given as CASSFSLAGNYEQYF. The sequenced DNA: TGCGCCAGCAGCTTCTCCCTAGCGGGAAACTACGAGCAGTACTTC.